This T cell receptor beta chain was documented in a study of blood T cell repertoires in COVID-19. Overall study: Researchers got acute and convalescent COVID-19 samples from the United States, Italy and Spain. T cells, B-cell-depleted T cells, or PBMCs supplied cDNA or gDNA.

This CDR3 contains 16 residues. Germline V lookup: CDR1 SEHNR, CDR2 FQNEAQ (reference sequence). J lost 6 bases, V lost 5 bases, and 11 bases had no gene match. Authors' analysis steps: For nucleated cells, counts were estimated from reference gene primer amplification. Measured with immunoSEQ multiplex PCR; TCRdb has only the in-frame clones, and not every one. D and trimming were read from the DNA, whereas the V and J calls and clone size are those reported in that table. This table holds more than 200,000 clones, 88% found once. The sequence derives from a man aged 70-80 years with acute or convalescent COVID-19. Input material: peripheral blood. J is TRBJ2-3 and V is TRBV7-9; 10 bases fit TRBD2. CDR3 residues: CASSPWTSGSTDTQYF. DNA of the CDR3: TGTGCCAGCAGCCCCTGGACTAGCGGCAGTACGGATACGCAGTATTTT.